This TCR beta chain was recorded in a study of blood T cell repertoires in COVID-19. Study context: PBMCs, B-cell-depleted T cells, or T cells provided the cDNA or gDNA that made up the material.

The CDR3 is 13 amino acids. CDR1 is MRHNA, CDR2 SNTAGT, per germline. The V and J ends lost 4 bases and 5 bases respectively, with 11 bases between them. Using immunoSEQ multiplex PCR, the repertoire was profiled, and TCRdb retains in-frame clones only, with some absent. The table records about 24,000 clones, about 72% of them present only once. This receptor was obtained from a woman of 80 years or more with acute or convalescent COVID-19. The chain couples TRBV6-4 to TRBJ1-1; D is undetermined. Sequencing input: peripheral blood. The CDR3, as DNA: TGTGCCAGCAGTGCCGGGTCGAGGACTGAAGCTTTCTTT. This translates into CASSAGSRTEAFF.